These 9 T cell receptor beta chains came from one sample sequenced in a study of glioma-infiltrating T cells. Amplification of TCR alpha and beta CDR3 regions from RNA used iRepertoire nested multiplex PCR. Each CDR3 protein is one row after TCRdb ran MiXCR on the multiplex PCR reads. The top ten hold around 12% of the sample, which has fewer than 500,000 distinct CDR3 sequences, about two fifths seen once. The sequenced sample consisted of glioma tissue, nonneoplastic brain tissue, or PBMCs (not recorded which). The receptors originated from a human donor with low-grade glioma or glioblastoma, undergoing nonglioma brain surgery, or in good health (not recorded which).

This clonotype was seen a few times. The chain joins TRBV20-1 to TRBJ2-5; D uncertain. The CDR3 has 14 residues. Germline V gene sequence: CDR1 DFQATT, CDR2 SNEGSKA (reference sequence). The ends were cut back, 0 bases at V and 3 bases at J, with 11 bases in the middle. Written as DNA, the CDR3 is TGCAGTGCTAGAGATTTCCGTCGGGAAGAGACCCAGTACTTC. As protein: CSARDFRREETQYF.

This clonotype was seen ten or more times. V usage is TRBV20-1 and J usage is TRBJ1-1; no reliable D call. V was cut by 3 bases and J by 0 bases, with 8 bases left in between. Germline CDR1 reads DFQATT; CDR2 reads SNEGSKA (reference sequence). This CDR3 has 13 amino acids. CDR3 region: CSASRTMNTEAFF. CDR3 nucleotide sequence: TGCAGTGCTAGTCGGACGATGAACACTGAAGCTTTCTTT.

This clonotype occurred a few times. The gene calls are TRBV4-1 and TRBJ1-1, with a weak D call TRBD1 (6 bases). V was shortened by 5 bases and J by 2 bases, with 15 bases between the two germline ends. Germline V gene lookup returns CDR1 MGHRA and CDR2 YSYEKL. The length of the CDR3 is 15 residues. The CDR3 DNA reads as TGCGCCAGCAGCGCCGTCCAGGGGAGAAACACTGAAGCTTTCTTT. Its protein is CASSAVQGRNTEAFF.

Concerning this clonotype: This may be a read error: a much more frequent sequence differs by one nucleotide. This chain joins TRBV20-1 and TRBJ1-1; D may be TRBD1 (6 bases). Germline V lookup: CDR1 DFQATT, CDR2 SNEGSKA (reference sequence). Trimming cost V 6 bases and J 3 bases, with 14 bases left between them. This CDR3 region has 13 residues. CDR3 DNA sequence: TGCAGTGCGGACGGGGGCATGGACACTGAAGCTTTCTTT. Translating it yields CSADGGMDTEAFF.

Of note for this clonotype: A much more abundant neighbour one base away suggests this may be a read error. The CDR3 sequence: CASSPFVAPEAFF. CDR3 in DNA: TGTGCCAGCTCACCATTTGTCGCTCCTGAAGCTTTCTTT. The chain combines TRBV18 with TRBJ1-1; D not resolved. The germline V and J ends were trimmed by 2 bases and 6 bases, with 10 bases remaining between them. This CDR3 has 13 amino acids. Germline assignment: CDR1 KGHSH and CDR2 LQKENI.

V and J are TRBV27 and TRBJ2-7, with D tentatively TRBD1 (6 bases). Germline V CDR1 and CDR2: MNHEY, SMNVEV (reference sequence). This CDR3 comprises 13 residues. The CDR3 DNA reads TGTGTTAGCAGTTTCAGGGGTCCCTACGAGCAGTACTTC. This translates into CVSSFRGPYEQYF.

The chain uses TRBV28 and TRBJ2-7; the D gene is possibly TRBD1 (6 bases). There are 14 residues in the CDR3. Germline CDR1 is MDHEN and CDR2 is SYDVKM. Trimming shortened V by 8 bases and J by 0 bases, and 14 bases separated the two germline ends. The DNA of the CDR3 is TGTGCCAGCTTGGGACAACTGAGCTCCTACGAGCAGTACTTC. As protein: CASLGQLSSYEQYF.

The chain carries TRBV28 and TRBJ2-5, with D maybe TRBD2 (5 bases). CDR3 size: 18 residues. The V and J ends lost 3 bases and 2 bases respectively, with 22 bases between them. Germline V lookup: CDR1 MDHEN, CDR2 SYDVKM. This CDR3 reads CASSFLVCREGSQETQYF. CDR3 in DNA: TGTGCCAGCAGTTTCTTGGTTTGCCGGGAAGGGTCGCAAGAGACCCAGTACTTC.

For this clonotype: A clone one base away is much larger, so this may be a read error. The chain uses TRBV6-1 and TRBJ2-7; D is unresolved. V was cut by 7 bases and J by 4 bases, with 11 bases left in between. Germline CDR1 and CDR2: MNHNS and SASEGT. The CDR3 has 12 amino acids. CDR3 loop: CASISTAYEQYF. CDR3 bases: TGTGCCAGCATCTCGACGGCATACGAGCAGTACTTC.